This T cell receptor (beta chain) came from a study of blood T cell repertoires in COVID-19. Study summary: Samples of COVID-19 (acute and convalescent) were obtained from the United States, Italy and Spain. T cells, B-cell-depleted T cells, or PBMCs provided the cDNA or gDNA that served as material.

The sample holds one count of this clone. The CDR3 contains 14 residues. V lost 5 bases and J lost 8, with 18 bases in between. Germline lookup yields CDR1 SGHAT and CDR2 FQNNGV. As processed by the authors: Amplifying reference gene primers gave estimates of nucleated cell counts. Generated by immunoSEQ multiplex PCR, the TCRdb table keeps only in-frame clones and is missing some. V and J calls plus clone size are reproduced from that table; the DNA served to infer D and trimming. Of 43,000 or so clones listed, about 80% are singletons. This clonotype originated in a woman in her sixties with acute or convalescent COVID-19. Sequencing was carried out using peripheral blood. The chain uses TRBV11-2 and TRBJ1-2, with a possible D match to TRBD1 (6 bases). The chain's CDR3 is CASSQWQGNRGYTF. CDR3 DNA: TGTGCCAGCAGCCAATGGCAGGGGAATAGGGGCTACACCTTC.